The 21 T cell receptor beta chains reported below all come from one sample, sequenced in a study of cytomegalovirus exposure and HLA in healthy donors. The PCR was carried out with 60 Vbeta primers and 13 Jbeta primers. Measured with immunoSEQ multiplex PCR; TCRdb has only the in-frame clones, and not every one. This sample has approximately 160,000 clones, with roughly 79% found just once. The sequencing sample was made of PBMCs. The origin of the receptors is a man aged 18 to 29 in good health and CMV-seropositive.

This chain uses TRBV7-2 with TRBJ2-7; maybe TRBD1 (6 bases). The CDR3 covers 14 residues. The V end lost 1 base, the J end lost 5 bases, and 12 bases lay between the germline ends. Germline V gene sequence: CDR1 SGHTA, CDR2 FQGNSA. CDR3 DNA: TGTGCCAGCAGCTTAGTGGGGGCTTTCGACGAGCAGTACTTC. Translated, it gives CASSLVGAFDEQYF.

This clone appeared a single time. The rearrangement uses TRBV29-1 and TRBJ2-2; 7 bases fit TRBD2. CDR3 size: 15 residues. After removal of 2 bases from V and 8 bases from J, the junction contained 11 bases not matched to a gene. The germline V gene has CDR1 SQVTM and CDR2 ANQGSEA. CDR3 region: CSVETAGVAGGELFF. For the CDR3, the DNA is TGCAGCGTTGAAACTGCGGGAGTAGCCGGTGGGGAGCTGTTTTTT.

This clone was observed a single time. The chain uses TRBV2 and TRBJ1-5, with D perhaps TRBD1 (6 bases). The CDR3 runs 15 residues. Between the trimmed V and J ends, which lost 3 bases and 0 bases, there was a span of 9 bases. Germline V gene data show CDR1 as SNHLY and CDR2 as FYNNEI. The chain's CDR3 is CASSDGTPSNQPQHF. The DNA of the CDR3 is TGTGCCAGCAGTGACGGGACACCTAGCAATCAGCCCCAGCATTTT.

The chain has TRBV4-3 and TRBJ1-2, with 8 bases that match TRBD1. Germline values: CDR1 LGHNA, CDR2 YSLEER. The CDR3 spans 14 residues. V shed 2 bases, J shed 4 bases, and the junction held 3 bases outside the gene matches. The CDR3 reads CASSQTGGGYGYTF. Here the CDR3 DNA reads TGCGCCAGCAGCCAAACAGGGGGTGGCTATGGCTACACCTTC.

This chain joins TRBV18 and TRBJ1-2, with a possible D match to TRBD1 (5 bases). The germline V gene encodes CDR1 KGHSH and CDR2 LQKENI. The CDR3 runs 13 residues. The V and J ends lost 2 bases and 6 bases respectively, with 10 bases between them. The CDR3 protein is CASSPDRKNGYTF. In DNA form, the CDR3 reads TGTGCCAGCTCACCAGACAGAAAGAATGGCTACACCTTC.

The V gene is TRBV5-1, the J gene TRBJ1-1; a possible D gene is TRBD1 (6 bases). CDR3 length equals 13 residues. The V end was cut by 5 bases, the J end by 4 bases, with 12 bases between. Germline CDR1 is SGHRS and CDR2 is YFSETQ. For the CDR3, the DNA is TGCGCCAGCAGAACAGGGCTGGGCACTGAAGCTTTCTTT. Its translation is CASRTGLGTEAFF.

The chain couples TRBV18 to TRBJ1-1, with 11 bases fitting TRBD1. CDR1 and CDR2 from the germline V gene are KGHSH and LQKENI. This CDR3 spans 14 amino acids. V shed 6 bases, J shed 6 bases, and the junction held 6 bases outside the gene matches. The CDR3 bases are TGTGCCAGCTCCCACAGGGACAGGGGGGCTGAAGCTTTCTTT. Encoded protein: CASSHRDRGAEAFF.

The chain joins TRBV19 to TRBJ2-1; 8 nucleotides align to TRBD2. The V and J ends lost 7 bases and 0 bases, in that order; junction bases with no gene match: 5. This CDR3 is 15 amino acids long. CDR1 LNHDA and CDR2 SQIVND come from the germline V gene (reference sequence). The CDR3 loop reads CASNPGGSSYNEQFF. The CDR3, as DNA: TGTGCCAGTAATCCGGGAGGGAGCTCCTACAATGAGCAGTTCTTC.

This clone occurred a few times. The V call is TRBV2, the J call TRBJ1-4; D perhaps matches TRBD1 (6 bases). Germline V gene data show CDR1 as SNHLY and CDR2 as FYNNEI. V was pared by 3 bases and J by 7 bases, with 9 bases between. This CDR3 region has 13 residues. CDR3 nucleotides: TGTGCCAGCAGTGAGACAGGAGGTGAAAAACTGTTTTTT. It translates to CASSETGGEKLFF.

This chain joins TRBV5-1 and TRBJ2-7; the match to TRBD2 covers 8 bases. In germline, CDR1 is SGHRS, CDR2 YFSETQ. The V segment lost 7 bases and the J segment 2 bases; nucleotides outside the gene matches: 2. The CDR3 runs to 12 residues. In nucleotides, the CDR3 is TGCGCCAGCGCGGGACTAGCCTACGAGCAGTACTTC. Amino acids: CASAGLAYEQYF.

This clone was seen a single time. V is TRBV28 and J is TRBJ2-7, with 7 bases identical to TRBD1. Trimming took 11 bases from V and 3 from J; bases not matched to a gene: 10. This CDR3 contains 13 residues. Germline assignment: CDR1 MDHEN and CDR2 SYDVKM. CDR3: CAAMGTAFYEQYF. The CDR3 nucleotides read TGTGCCGCGATGGGGACAGCCTTCTACGAGCAGTACTTC.

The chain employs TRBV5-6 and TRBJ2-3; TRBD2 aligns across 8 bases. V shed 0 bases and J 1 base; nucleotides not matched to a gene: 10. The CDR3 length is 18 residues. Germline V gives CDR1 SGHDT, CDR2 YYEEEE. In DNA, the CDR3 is TGTGCCAGCAGCTTGGCGGGGCGGGAGGCCCTCGGCACAGATACGCAGTATTTT. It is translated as CASSLAGREALGTDTQYF.

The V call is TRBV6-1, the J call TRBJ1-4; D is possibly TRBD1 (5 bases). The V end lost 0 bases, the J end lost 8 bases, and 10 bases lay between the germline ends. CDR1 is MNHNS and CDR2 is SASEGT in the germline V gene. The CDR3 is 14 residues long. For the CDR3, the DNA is TGTGCCAGCAGTGAAGCCGGGACTGACGAAAAACTGTTTTTT. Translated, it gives CASSEAGTDEKLFF.

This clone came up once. For the CDR3, the DNA is TGTGCCAGCAGCTTTACAGGGTTCACTGAAGCTTTCTTT. This translates into CASSFTGFTEAFF. This sequence joins TRBV5-6 and TRBJ1-1; TRBD1 might be the D (6 bases). The CDR3 spans 13 residues. CDR1 and CDR2 from the germline V gene are SGHDT and YYEEEE. V gave up 2 bases and J gave up 4 bases, with 9 bases separating them. The full variable domain, completed using reference TRBV5-6 and TRBJ1-1, is DAGVTQSPTHLIKTRGQQVTLRCSPKSGHDTVSWYQQALGQGPQFIFQYYEEEERQRGNFPDRFSGHQFPNYSSELNVNALLLGDSALYLCASSFTGFTEAFFGQGTRLTVV.

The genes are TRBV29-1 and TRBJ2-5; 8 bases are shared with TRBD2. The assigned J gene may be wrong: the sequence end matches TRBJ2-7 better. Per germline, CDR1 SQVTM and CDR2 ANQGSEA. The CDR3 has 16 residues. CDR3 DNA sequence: TGCAGCGTTGCGCAGGTAAGGAGCGGGGGTGACTACGAGCAGTACTTC. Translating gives CSVAQVRSGGDYEQYF.

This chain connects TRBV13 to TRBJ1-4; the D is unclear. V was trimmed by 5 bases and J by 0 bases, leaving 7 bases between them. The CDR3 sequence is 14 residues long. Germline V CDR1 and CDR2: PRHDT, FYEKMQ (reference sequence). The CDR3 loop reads CASSQTPTNEKLFF. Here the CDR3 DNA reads TGTGCCAGCAGCCAGACACCAACTAATGAAAAACTGTTTTTT. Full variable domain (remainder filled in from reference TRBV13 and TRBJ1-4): AAGVIQSPRHLIKEKRETATLKCYPIPRHDTVYWYQQGPGQDPQFLISFYEKMQSDKGSIPDRFSAQQFSDYHSELNMSSLELGDSALYFCASSQTPTNEKLFFGSGTQLSVL.

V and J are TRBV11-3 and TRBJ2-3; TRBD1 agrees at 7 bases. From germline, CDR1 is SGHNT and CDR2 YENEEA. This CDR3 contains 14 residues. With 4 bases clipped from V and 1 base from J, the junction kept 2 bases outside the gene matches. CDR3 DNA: TGTGCCAGCAGCTCCGGACAGGGCACAGATACGCAGTATTTT. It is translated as CASSSGQGTDTQYF.

For the CDR3, the DNA is TGTGCCAGCGTCGACAGGGGGCAAGTCTATGGCTACACCTTC. Translation gives CASVDRGQVYGYTF. The chain carries TRBV2 and TRBJ1-2, with TRBD1 matching 10 bases. Germline CDR1 and CDR2: SNHLY and FYNNEI. CDR3 size: 14 residues. J was trimmed by 4 bases and V by 8 bases; bases with no gene match: 7.

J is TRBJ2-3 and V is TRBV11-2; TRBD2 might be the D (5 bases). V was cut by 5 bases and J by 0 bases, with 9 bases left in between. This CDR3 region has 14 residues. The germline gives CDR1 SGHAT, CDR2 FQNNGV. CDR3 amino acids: CASSTAASTDTQYF. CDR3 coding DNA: TGTGCCAGCAGCACAGCGGCTAGCACAGATACGCAGTATTTT.

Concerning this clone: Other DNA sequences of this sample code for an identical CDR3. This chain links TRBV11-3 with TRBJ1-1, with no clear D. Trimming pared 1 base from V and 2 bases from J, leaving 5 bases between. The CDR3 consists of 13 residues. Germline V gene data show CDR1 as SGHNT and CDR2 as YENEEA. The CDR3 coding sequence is TGTGCCAGCAGCTTAGGGGCAAACACTGAAGCTTTCTTT. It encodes CASSLGANTEAFF.

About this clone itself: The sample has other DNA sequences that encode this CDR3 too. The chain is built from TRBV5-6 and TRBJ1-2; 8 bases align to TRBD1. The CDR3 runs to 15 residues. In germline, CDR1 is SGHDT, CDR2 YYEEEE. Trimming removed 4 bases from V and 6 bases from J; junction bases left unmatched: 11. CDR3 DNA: TGTGCCAGCAGCGCGGGGACAGGATCTCGGAATGGCTACACCTTC. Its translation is CASSAGTGSRNGYTF. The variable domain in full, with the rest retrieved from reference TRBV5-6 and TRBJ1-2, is DAGVTQSPTHLIKTRGQQVTLRCSPKSGHDTVSWYQQALGQGPQFIFQYYEEEERQRGNFPDRFSGHQFPNYSSELNVNALLLGDSALYLCASSAGTGSRNGYTFGSGTRLTVV.